A single T cell receptor (beta chain) is shown here with its context. What it binds is unknown. These data originate in a study of lymphopenia after photon versus proton radiotherapy. V lost 6 bases to trimming and J lost 0 bases; unmatched junction nucleotides: 7. Germline CDR1 is GTSNPN and CDR2 is SVGIG (reference sequence). This CDR3 comprises 14 residues. Study results and limitations: Larger post-nadir TCR diversity loss correlated inversely with survival in deceased patients. Under photons, naive T cells and diversity fell while effector/memory populations rose.

Profiled with immunoSEQ multiplex PCR; TCRdb holds only in-frame clones, not every one. The repertoire holds 50,000 or so clones, with about 92% as singletons. The source of this sequence is a middle-aged woman with cholangiocarcinoma. Sequencing used peripheral blood, obtained from a patient treated with photon-based radiotherapy. The V gene is TRBV30, the J gene TRBJ1-2; 7 bases match TRBD1. The CDR3 coding sequence is TGTGCCTGCTCCCCAGGGGGGACTAACTATGGCTACACCTTC. It codes for CACSPGGTNYGYTF.